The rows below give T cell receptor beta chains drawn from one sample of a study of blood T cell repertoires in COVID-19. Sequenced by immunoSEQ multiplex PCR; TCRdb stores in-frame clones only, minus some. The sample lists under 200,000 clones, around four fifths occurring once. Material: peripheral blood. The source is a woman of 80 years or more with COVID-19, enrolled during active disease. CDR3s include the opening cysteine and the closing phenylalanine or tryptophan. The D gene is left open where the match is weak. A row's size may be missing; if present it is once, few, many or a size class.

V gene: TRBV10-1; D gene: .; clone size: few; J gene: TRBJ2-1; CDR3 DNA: TGCGCCAGCAGTGAGAGGGGGGGCTCCTACAATGAGCAGTTCTTC; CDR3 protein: CASSERGGSYNEQFF
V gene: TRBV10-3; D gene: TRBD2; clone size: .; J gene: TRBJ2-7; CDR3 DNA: TGTGCCATCAATGGACTAGCGGGTTCCTACGAGCAGTACTTC; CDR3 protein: CAINGLAGSYEQYF
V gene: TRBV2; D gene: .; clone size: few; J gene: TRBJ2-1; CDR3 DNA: TGTGCCAGCAGGGGCCTCGGCAATGAGCAGTTCTTC; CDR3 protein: CASRGLGNEQFF
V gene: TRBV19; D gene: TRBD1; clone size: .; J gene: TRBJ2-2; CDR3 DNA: TGTGCCAGTAGTAGGCTGACAGGGGGCGGCACCGGGGAGCTGTTTTTT; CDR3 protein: CASSRLTGGGTGELFF
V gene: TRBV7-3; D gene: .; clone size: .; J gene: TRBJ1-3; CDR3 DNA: TGTGCCAGCAGCACCCCGACAGGAGCCGTTCTTCCGGGGTCTGGAAACACCATATATTTT; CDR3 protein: CASSTPTGAVLPGSGNTIYF
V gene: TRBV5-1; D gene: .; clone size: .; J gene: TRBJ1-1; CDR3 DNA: TGCGCCAGCAGCTTGGACGGCGGTATTGAAGCTTTCTTT; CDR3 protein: CASSLDGGIEAFF
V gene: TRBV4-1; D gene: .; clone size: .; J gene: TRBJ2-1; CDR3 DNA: TGCGCCAGCAGCCCCTGGACTACCCCGAGCTCCTACAATGAGCAGTTCTTC; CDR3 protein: CASSPWTTPSSYNEQFF
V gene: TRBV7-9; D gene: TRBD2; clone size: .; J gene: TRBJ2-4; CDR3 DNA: TGTGCCACCTCGCCAGACTGGACTAGTGGGCCCAAAAACATTCAGTACTTC; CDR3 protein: CATSPDWTSGPKNIQYF
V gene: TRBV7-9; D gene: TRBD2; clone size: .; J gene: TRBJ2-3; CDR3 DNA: TGTGCCAGCAGGACTAGCGGGGGGGCCCCGATTACAGATACGCAGTATTTT; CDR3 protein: CASRTSGGAPITDTQYF
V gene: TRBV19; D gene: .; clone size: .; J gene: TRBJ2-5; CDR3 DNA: TGTGCCACTCGGACTACGGCAAGAGAGACCCAGTACTTC; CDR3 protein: CATRTTARETQYF
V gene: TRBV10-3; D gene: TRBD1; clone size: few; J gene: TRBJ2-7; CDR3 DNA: TGTGCCATCAGGCCGGGACAGGGGCTGGGGGAGCAGTACTTC; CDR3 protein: CAIRPGQGLGEQYF
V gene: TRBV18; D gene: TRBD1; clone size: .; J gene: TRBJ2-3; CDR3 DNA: TGTGCCAGCTCACTGGCTTCGACAGGGGGCACAGATACGCAGTATTTT; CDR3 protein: CASSLASTGGTDTQYF
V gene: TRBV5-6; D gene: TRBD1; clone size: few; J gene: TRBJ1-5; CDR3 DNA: TGTGCCAGCAGCTTTAACAGGGGGCTCGATCAGCCCCAGCATTTT; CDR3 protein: CASSFNRGLDQPQHF
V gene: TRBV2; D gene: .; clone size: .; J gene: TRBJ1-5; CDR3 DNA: TGTGCCAGCAGTCGGTCGGGGAGCAGTCAGCCCCAGCATTTT; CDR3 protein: CASSRSGSSQPQHF
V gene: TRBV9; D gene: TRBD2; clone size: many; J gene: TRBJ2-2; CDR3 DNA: TGTGCCAGCAGCAAGGGCGGGGGGTACACCGGGGAGCTGTTTTTT; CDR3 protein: CASSKGGGYTGELFF
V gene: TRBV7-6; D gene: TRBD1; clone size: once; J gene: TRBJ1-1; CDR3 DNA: TGTGCCAGCAGCCCTCGGGGACAGGGGAAGATGAACACTGAAGCTTTCTTT; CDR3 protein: CASSPRGQGKMNTEAFF
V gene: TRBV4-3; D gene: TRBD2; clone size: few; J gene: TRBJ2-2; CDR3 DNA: TGCGCCAGCAGCCAAGTCTTTCTAGCGGGGGCCTCGAGTACCGGGGAGCTGTTTTTT; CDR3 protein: CASSQVFLAGASSTGELFF
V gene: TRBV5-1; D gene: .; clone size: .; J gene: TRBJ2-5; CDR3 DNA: TGCGCCAGCAGCTTGGGTCAGGCACAACAGACCCAGTACTTC; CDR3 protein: CASSLGQAQQTQYF
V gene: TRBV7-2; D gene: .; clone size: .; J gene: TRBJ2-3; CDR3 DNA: TGTGCCAGCAGCTTGTTGGTCCTCGGAGATACGCAGTATTTT; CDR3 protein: CASSLLVLGDTQYF
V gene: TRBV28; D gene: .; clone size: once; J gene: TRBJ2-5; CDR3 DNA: TGTGCCAGCAGTTTATTGGGGGCGTGGGAGACCCAGTACTTC; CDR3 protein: CASSLLGAWETQYF
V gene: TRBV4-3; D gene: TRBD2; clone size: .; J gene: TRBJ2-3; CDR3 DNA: TGCGCCAGCAGCCGATACAGAGGTAGCGGGGGGCCGGGCGATACGCAGTATTTT; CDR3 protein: CASSRYRGSGGPGDTQYF
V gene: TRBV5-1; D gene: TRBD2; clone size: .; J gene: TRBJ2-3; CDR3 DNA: TGCGCCAGCAGCTTGGGTCTAGCGGGAGTCACAGATACGCAGTATTTT; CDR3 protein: CASSLGLAGVTDTQYF
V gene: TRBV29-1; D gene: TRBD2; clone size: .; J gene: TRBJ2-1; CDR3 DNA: TGCAGCGTTGCACTAGCGGGGAATGAGCAGTTCTTC; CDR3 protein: CSVALAGNEQFF
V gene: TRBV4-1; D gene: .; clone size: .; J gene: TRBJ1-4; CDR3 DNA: TGCGCCAGCAGCCAGGAAGGGGTCCCCGAGGAACTGTTTTTT; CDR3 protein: CASSQEGVPEELFF
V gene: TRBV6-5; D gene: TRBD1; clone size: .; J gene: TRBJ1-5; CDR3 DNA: TGTGCCAGCGGCCGGGACAGACGAATCAATCAGCCCCAGCATTTT; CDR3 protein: CASGRDRRINQPQHF
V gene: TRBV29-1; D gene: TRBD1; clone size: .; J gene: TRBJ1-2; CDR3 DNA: TGCAGCGGCGGGGACAGGGGTGGCAGGGGCTATGGCTACACCTTC; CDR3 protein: CSGGDRGGRGYGYTF
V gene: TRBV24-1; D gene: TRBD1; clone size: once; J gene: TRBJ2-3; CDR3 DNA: TGTGCCACCAGTGATCCGGGACAGGGGGCAGATACGCAGTATTTT; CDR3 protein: CATSDPGQGADTQYF
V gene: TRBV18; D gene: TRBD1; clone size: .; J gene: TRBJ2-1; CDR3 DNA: TGTGCCAGCTCACCAATGGGACAGATCAATGAGCAGTTCTTC; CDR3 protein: CASSPMGQINEQFF
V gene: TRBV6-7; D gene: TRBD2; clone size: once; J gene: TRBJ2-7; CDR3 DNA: TGTGCCAGCAGTTACCTTCCCTCTCGGGTTAGCGGGGGGCCCCCTACATCCTACGAGCAGTACTTC; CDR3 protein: CASSYLPSRVSGGPPTSYEQYF
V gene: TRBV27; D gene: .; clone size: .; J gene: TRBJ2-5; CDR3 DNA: TGTGCCAGCAGTTTGTTGGGCGGGGAAGAGACCCAGTACTTC; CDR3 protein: CASSLLGGEETQYF
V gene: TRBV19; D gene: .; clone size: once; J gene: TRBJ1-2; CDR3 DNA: TGTGCCAGTAGTTCACCAGGGAATTTTAACTATGGCTACACCTTC; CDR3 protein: CASSSPGNFNYGYTF
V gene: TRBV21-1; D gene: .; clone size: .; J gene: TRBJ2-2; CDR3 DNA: TGTGCCAGCAGCAAAGTAGGCCGCAGGGTGGGCGGGGAGCTGTTTTTT; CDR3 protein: CASSKVGRRVGGELFF
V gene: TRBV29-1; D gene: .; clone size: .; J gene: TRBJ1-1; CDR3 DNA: TGCAGCGCTCAGGGGATGTTCACTGAAGCTTTCTTT; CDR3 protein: CSAQGMFTEAFF
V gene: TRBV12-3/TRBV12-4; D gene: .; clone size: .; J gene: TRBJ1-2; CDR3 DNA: TGTGCCAGCAGTTTTATACAGAACTATGGCTACACCTTC; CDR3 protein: CASSFIQNYGYTF
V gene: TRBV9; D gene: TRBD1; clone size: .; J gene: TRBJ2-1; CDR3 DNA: TGTGCCAGCAGCCCACGGACAGGGGTAGCCAATGAGCAGTTCTTC; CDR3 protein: CASSPRTGVANEQFF
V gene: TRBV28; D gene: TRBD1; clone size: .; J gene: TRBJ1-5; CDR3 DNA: TGTGCCAGCAGTCCTACCGGGACAGGAGGATATCAGCCCCAGCATTTT; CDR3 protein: CASSPTGTGGYQPQHF
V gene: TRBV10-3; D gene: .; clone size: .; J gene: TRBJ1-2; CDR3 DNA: TGTGCCATCAGTGAAAGACGGACAGTCCAAGCTAACTATGGCTACACCTTC; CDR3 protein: CAISERRTVQANYGYTF
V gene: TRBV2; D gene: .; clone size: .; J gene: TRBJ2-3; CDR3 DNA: TGTGCCAGCAGGGAGAGTGGCGGGGTTACGCAGTATTTT; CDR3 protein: CASRESGGVTQYF